Below, 3 T cell receptor beta chains from the same sample are listed, as sequenced in a study of breast tumors, draining lymph nodes, adjacent tissues. Axillary draining lymph nodes of breast cancer patients supplied the node samples. From the multiplex PCR reads, TCRdb called clonotypes with MiXCR, one entry per CDR3 protein. The table records some 130,000 distinct CDR3 sequences, about 20% of them present only once. The sequenced sample was axillary lymph node tissue. The receptors shown here come from a female donor with breast cancer. Some clones in this sample may be carry-over from other donors' samples.

Remarks on this clonotype: A much larger clonotype is one base distant, so this may be a read error. Without the conserved terminal phenylalanine or tryptophan, this CDR3 likely stems from a read error. The chain joins TRBV6-5 to TRBJ2-6, with D perhaps TRBD1 (6 bases). CDR3 length equals 19 residues. CDR1 and CDR2 from the germline V gene are MNHEY and SVGAGI. Trimming shortened V by 2 bases and J by 3 bases, and 20 bases separated the two germline ends. CDR3 nucleotide sequence: TGTGCCAGCAGTTACAAGGCACAGGGATCCTTGGTTGGGGCCAACGTCCTGACTCTC. This sequence encodes CASSYKAQGSLVGANVLTL.

In regard to this clonotype: This may stem from a read error, because a much larger clone lies one nucleotide away. V usage is TRBV19 and J usage is TRBJ2-3; no firm D call. The CDR3 has 16 amino acids. Trimming removed 3 bases at V and 2 bases at J, with 15 bases between. Looked up from germline, CDR1 is LNHDA and CDR2 is SQIVND (reference sequence). CDR3: CASSITGTPPTDTQYF. CDR3 bases: TGTGCCAGTAGTATCACGGGCACGCCCCCCACAGATACGCAGTATTTT.

This clonotype has a count of ten or more. V and J are TRBV2 and TRBJ1-5; D perhaps matches TRBD1 (6 bases). The germline gives CDR1 SNHLY, CDR2 FYNNEI. Trimming stripped 5 bases from V and 10 bases from J, with 15 bases between. The CDR3 has 13 amino acids. The DNA of the CDR3 is TGTGCCAGCAGTCGACAGGATTCGGTCCCCCAGCATTTT. It translates to CASSRQDSVPQHF.